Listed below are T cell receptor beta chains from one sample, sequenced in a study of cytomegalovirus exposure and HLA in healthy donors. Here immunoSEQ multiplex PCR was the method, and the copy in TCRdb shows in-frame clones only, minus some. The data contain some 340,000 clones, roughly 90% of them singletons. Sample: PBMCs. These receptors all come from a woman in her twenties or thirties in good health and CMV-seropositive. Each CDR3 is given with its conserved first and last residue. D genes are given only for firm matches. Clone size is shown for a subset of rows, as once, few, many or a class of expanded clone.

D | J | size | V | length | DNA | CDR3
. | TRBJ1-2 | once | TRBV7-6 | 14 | TGTGCCAGCAGCGAAAAACGGGGTAACTATGGCTACACCTTC | CASSEKRGNYGYTF
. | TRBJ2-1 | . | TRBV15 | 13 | TGTGCCACCAGCACTTCGGACCTGGTAGGGCAGTTCTTC | CATSTSDLVGQFF
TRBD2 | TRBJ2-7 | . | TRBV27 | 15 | TGTGCCAGCAGTTTATCGCCTAGCGGGAGGCGATGGCAGTACTTC | CASSLSPSGRRWQYF
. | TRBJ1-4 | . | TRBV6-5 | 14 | TGTGCCAGCAGGAGCAGGGTTCGTTTAGAAAAACTGTTTTTT | CASRSRVRLEKLFF
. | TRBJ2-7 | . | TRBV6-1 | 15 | TGTGCCAGCAGTGAACCCTACCGTGCGTTTCACGAGCAGTACTTC | CASSEPYRAFHEQYF
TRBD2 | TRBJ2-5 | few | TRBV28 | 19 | TGTGCCAGCAGTCCCTACCGGTTAGCGGGAGTAGGGTTCCAAGAGACCCAGTACTTC | CASSPYRLAGVGFQETQYF
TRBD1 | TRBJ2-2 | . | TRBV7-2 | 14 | TGTGCCAGCAGCTTTGTCACAGGGGACGGGGAGCTGTTTTTT | CASSFVTGDGELFF
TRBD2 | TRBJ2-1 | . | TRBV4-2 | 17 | TGTGCCAGCAGCCCGGGGACTAGCGGGGGAGGGGACAATGAGCAGTTCTTC | CASSPGTSGGGDNEQFF
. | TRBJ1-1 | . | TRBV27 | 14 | TGTGCCAGCAGTTTTCGGCAGCTGAACACTGAAGCTTTCTTT | CASSFRQLNTEAFF
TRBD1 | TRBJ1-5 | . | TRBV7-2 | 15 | TGTGCCAGCCGTGGGGGGACAGGGGTTAATCAGCCCCAGCATTTT | CASRGGTGVNQPQHF
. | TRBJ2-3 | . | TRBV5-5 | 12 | TGTGCCAGCTCGTACGGGGCAGATACGCAGTATTTT | CASSYGADTQYF
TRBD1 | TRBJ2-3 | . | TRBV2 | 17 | TGTGCCAGTGGGGGACAGGGTTCCCCTTGGGGCACAGATACGCAGTATTTT | CASGGQGSPWGTDTQYF
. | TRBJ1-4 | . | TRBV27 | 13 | TGTGCCAGCAGTCGCCAGGGAGGTGAAAAACTGTTTTTT | CASSRQGGEKLFF
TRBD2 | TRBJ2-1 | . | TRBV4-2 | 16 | TGTGCCAGCAGCCGGCAACTAGGGCGGGAGTCCGATGAGCAGTTCTTC | CASSRQLGRESDEQFF
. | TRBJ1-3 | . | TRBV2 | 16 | TGTGCCAGCAGTGAAATCCTGGCAGTCTCTGGAAACACCATATATTTT | CASSEILAVSGNTIYF
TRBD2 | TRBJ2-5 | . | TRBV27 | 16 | TGTGCCAGCAGTCCATCGCTAGCGGGAGCCCCAGAGACCCAGTACTTC | CASSPSLAGAPETQYF
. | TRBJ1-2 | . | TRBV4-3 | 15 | TGCGCCAGCAGCCAAGATGTAGGGTACAGCTATGGCTACACCTTC | CASSQDVGYSYGYTF
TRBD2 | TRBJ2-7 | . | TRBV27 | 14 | TGTGCCAGCAGTAACTCGGGGGAGGGCTACGAGCAGTACTTC | CASSNSGEGYEQYF
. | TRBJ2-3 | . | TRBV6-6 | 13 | TGTGCCAGCAGTTACTCGGCAGCGGAGCCGCAGTATTTT | CASSYSAAEPQYF
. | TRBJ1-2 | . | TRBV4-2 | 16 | TGTGCCAGCAGCCAAGAAGGCAGTTATACTAACTATGGCTACACCTTC | CASSQEGSYTNYGYTF
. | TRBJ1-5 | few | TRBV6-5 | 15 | TGTGCCAGCAGTTCGACGGCAGGGAGGAATCAGCCCCAGCATTTT | CASSSTAGRNQPQHF
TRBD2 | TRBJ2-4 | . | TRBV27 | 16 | TGTGCCAGCAGTCCTGAAGCGGGACTAGCCAAAAACATTCAGTACTTC | CASSPEAGLAKNIQYF
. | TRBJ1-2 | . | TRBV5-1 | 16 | TGCGCCAGCAGCTCCTGGTTGGGGGGCAGAAAGGATGGCTACACCTTC | CASSSWLGGRKDGYTF
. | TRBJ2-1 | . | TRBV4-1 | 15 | TGCGCCAGCAGCCCCACCCGGGACCGATACAATGAGCAGTTCTTC | CASSPTRDRYNEQFF
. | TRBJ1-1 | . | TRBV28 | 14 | TGTGCCAGCAGTTTACGGGGACCCTCGGGTGAAGCTTTCTTT | CASSLRGPSGEAFF
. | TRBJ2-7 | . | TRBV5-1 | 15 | TGCGCCAGCAGCTTGGCAGGGGCGCCCTCCTACGAGCAGTACTTC | CASSLAGAPSYEQYF
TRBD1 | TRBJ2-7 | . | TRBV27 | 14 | TGTGCCAGCAGTTGGGGACAGGACTCCTACGAGCAGTACTTC | CASSWGQDSYEQYF
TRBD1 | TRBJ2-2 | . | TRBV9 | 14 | TGTGCCAGCAGCGTAGCCAGGGGGACCGGGGAGCTGTTTTTT | CASSVARGTGELFF
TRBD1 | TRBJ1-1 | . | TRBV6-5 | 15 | TGTGCCAGCAGTTACGGGACAGGGCCAAACACTGAAGCTTTCTTT | CASSYGTGPNTEAFF
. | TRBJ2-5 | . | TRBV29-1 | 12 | TGCAGCGTTTTGCACCTCAAAGAGACCCAGTACTTC | CSVLHLKETQYF
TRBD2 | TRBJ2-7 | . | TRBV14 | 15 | TGTGCCAGCAGCCCGACTAGCGGGAGGGGCTACGAGCAGTACTTC | CASSPTSGRGYEQYF
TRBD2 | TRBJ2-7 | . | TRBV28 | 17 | TGTGCCAGCAGTTTGCCCTCCGGGACTAGCGGGATGAACGAGCAGTACTTC | CASSLPSGTSGMNEQYF
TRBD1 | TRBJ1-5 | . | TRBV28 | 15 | TGTGCCAGCAGTCGCGGACAGGGACCCAATCAGCCCCAGCATTTT | CASSRGQGPNQPQHF
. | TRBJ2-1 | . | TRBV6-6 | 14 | TGTGCCAGCGGGCTGTATAGCTCCTACAATGAGCAGTTCTTC | CASGLYSSYNEQFF
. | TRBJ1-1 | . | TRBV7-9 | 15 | TGTGCCAGCAGCACAGACTCGGGAGTCAACACTGAAGCTTTCTTT | CASSTDSGVNTEAFF
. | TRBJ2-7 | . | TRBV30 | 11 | TGTGCCTGGAGTGTTTCATACGAGCAGTACTTC | CAWSVSYEQYF
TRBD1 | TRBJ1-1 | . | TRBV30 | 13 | TGTGCCGGGATGGGACAGCTGAACACTGAAGCTTTCTTT | CAGMGQLNTEAFF
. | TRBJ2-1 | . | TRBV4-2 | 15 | TGTGCCAGCAGCCAAGACGGTCGGGGGCTCGATGAGCAGTTCTTC | CASSQDGRGLDEQFF
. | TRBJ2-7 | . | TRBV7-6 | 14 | TGTGCCAGCAGCTTAGCGCGGGGGCCCCACGAGCAGTACTTC | CASSLARGPHEQYF
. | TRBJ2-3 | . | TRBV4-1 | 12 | TGCGCCAGCAGCCCAGGCCCAGATACGCAGTATTTT | CASSPGPDTQYF
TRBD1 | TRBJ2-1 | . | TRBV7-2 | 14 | TGTGCCAGCAGCCCAGGACAGGGAAGCGATGAGCAGTTCTTC | CASSPGQGSDEQFF
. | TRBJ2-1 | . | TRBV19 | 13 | TGTGCCAGTAGTATACTAGCGTTGAATGAGCAGTTCTTC | CASSILALNEQFF
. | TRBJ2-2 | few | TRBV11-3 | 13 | TGTGCCAGCAGCTTGACTGGGCCCGGGGAGCTGTTTTTT | CASSLTGPGELFF
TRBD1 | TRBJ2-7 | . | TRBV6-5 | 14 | TGTGCCAGCAACCTAAGATCAGGGGGCCCTGAGCAGTACTTC | CASNLRSGGPEQYF
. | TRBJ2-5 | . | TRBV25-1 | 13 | TGTGCCAGCAGTTCCAGGGGTTCGGAGACCCAGTACTTC | CASSSRGSETQYF
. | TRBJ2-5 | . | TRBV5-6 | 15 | TGTGCCAGCAGCCGGGACACCCACGGCCAAGAGACCCAGTACTTC | CASSRDTHGQETQYF
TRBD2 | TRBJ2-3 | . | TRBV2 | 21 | TGTGCCAGCAGTGAATCCCCGACTAGCGGGGGGGCAATTCGGTACACAGATACGCAGTATTTT | CASSESPTSGGAIRYTDTQYF
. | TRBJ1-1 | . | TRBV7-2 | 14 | TGTGCCAGCAGCCAGCTCAGGGCCAACACTGAAGCTTTCTTT | CASSQLRANTEAFF